This entry concerns a single T cell receptor (beta chain). TCRdb's copy holds only in-frame clones and misses some; the assay was immunoSEQ multiplex PCR. The sample holds around 400,000 clones, nearly 90% seen once. Adults between about 18 and 89 years of age took part from 24 US areas. Participants had their cohort set by participant-reported clinical history. The sample belongs to a study of blood T cell repertoires in COVID-19. Germline loops: CDR1 MNHNY, CDR2 SVGAGI (reference sequence). The V and J ends lost 4 bases and 9 bases, in that order; junction bases with no gene match: 7. The CDR3 runs to 15 residues.

The sequenced material came from PBMCs or T cells enriched from blood (not recorded which). The sequence came from a woman in her twenties or thirties who had recovered from COVID-19. This chain links TRBV6-6 with TRBJ1-6; 9 positions agree with TRBD1. CDR3: CASSSQTGGSSPLHF. DNA of the CDR3: TGTGCCAGCAGTTCACAGACAGGGGGGAGTTCACCCCTCCACTTT.